The next 13 T cell receptor beta chains were all read from a single sample in a study of blood T cell repertoires in COVID-19 (dated by TCRdb to the early 2020s). Libraries were built with the immunoSEQ multiplex PCR assay. TCRdb re-hosts the immuneACCESS table, in-frame sequences only. Its copies lack some clones; in the studies checked, an unresolved V gene accounts for under half of them, and the cause for the rest is not known. The sample table records about 94,000 clones; approximately 89% of these occur just once. Of the sample, 7.4% is held by the ten largest clones. The sample taken for sequencing was peripheral blood. These receptors were taken from a human donor with acute or convalescent COVID-19. The donor label of this sample is uncertain.

This clone appeared a few times. The V and J genes are TRBV9 and TRBJ1-3; the D is unclear. The V end lost 3 bases, the J end lost 10 bases, and 20 bases lay between the germline ends. Germline V lookup: CDR1 SGDLS, CDR2 YYNGEE. CDR3 size: 15 residues. The CDR3 spells CASSASGSGVVTIYF. The CDR3 nucleotides read TGTGCCAGCAGCGCGTCGGGGAGCGGAGTTGTGACCATATATTTT. Full variable domain (missing parts from reference TRBV9 and TRBJ1-3): DSGVTQTPKHLITATGQRVTLRCSPRSGDLSVYWYQQSLDQGLQFLIQYYNGEERAKGNILERFSAQQFPDLHSELNLSSLELGDSALYFCASSASGSGVVTIYFGEGSWLTVV.

This chain uses TRBV7-2 with TRBJ1-1, with no clear D. Trimming took 2 bases from V and 1 from J, leaving 5 bases between them. The germline V gene has CDR1 SGHTA and CDR2 FQGNSA. The CDR3 consists of 13 residues. DNA for the CDR3: TGTGCCAGCAGCTTAATCCAGAACACTGAAGCTTTCTTT. Its translation: CASSLIQNTEAFF.

The chain carries TRBV7-3 and TRBJ2-1; 8 nucleotides match TRBD2. The V segment lost 2 bases and the J segment 8 bases; nucleotides outside the gene matches: 8. Germline CDR1 and CDR2: SGHTA and FQGTGA. The CDR3 loop spans 15 amino acids. As DNA, the CDR3 is TGTGCCAGCAGCTTAGCGGGGGGCCGTGCGGATGAGCAGTTCTTC. This codes for CASSLAGGRADEQFF.

This clone occurred once. The chain uses TRBV28 and TRBJ1-5; 8 bases fit TRBD1. The CDR3 is 14 amino acids. CDR1 and CDR2 (germline): MDHEN, SYDVKM. The trim removed 7 bases at V and 6 bases at J, leaving 8 bases unmatched. The CDR3 loop reads CASNTGGRRQPQHF. The CDR3 DNA is TGTGCCAGCAATACAGGGGGTAGACGTCAGCCCCAGCATTTT.

This clone was seen a handful of times. The V and J genes are TRBV28 and TRBJ1-2; 9 nucleotides match TRBD1. The CDR3 totals 16 residues. Germline CDR1 is MDHEN and CDR2 is SYDVKM. The V segment lost 4 bases and the J segment 5 bases; nucleotides outside the gene matches: 11. CDR3 in amino acids: CASSYGGTGGAYGYTF. The CDR3 nucleotides are TGTGCCAGCAGTTACGGGGGAACAGGGGGCGCATATGGCTACACCTTC.

The table lists this clone with a count of one. The rearrangement joins TRBV5-8 to TRBJ1-5, with TRBD1 matching over 8 bases. Germline V lookup: CDR1 SGHTS, CDR2 YDEGEE. V shed 4 bases and J 1 base; nucleotides not matched to a gene: 4. This CDR3 is 15 amino acids long. CDR3 region: CASSMNRGSNQPQHF. CDR3 coding DNA: TGTGCCAGCAGCATGAACAGGGGGAGCAATCAGCCCCAGCATTTT.

The V gene is TRBV18, the J gene TRBJ2-7; TRBD1 aligns across 7 bases. The CDR3 loop spans 15 amino acids. Unmatched junction bases numbered 9, after V lost 6 bases and J lost 1 base. Germline V gene data show CDR1 as KGHSH and CDR2 as LQKENI. Here the CDR3 reads CASSSGQLFSYEQYF. The DNA for the CDR3 is TGTGCCAGCTCGTCGGGACAGTTATTTTCCTACGAGCAGTACTTC.

The V call is TRBV19, the J call TRBJ1-4, with 9 bases identical to TRBD1. J lost 7 bases, V lost 8 bases, and 5 bases had no gene match. The V gene's germline CDR1 is LNHDA and CDR2 SQIVND (reference sequence). This CDR3 comprises 13 residues. CDR3 loop: CASLDRGGEKLFF. DNA of the CDR3: TGTGCCAGTCTGGACAGGGGAGGTGAAAAACTGTTTTTT.

The V call is TRBV5-4, the J call TRBJ1-1, with D perhaps matching TRBD1 (5 bases). V was pared by 3 bases and J by 1 base, with 19 bases between. Germline-derived CDR1 and CDR2 are SGHNT and YYREEE (reference sequence). This CDR3 contains 17 residues. As DNA, the CDR3 is TGTGCCAGCAGCTCCCCGGGTCACAGGAATCGGAACACTGAAGCTTTCTTT. Translated, it gives CASSSPGHRNRNTEAFF.

In its sample, this clone was seen a few times. The chain recombines TRBV5-1 with TRBJ1-1; 7 nucleotides line up with TRBD1. V shed 4 bases and J 4 bases; nucleotides not matched to a gene: 7. The CDR3 contains 14 residues. The germline V gene has CDR1 SGHRS and CDR2 YFSETQ. CDR3 protein: CASSGGQSFTEAFF. CDR3 coding DNA: TGCGCCAGCAGCGGGGGACAGTCCTTCACTGAAGCTTTCTTT.

The chain recombines TRBV29-1 with TRBJ2-5, with 9 bases aligning to TRBD1. Germline loops: CDR1 SQVTM, CDR2 ANQGSEA. V lost 7 bases to trimming and J lost 3 bases; unmatched junction nucleotides: 6. CDR3 length equals 13 residues. The CDR3 sequence is CSGVRDREETQYF. The CDR3 nucleotides read TGCAGCGGGGTCCGGGACAGGGAAGAGACCCAGTACTTC.

V gene TRBV3-1 (or the pseudogene TRBV3-2) combines with J gene TRBJ2-1; 11 positions match TRBD2. This CDR3 has 16 amino acids. The trim removed 4 bases at V and 0 bases at J, leaving 2 bases unmatched. The germline gives CDR1 LGHDT, CDR2 YNNKEL (reference sequence). CDR3 nucleotide sequence: TGTGCCAGCAGCCGCCTAGCGGGGGGCTCCTACAATGAGCAGTTCTTC. Protein sequence: CASSRLAGGSYNEQFF.

The chain is built from TRBV28 and TRBJ2-3; maybe TRBD2 (6 bases). Germline V CDR1 and CDR2: MDHEN, SYDVKM. Trimming removed 4 bases from V and 6 bases from J, with 14 bases in between. The CDR3 is made up of 14 amino acids. The CDR3 loop is CASSSGTPADTQYF. The CDR3 DNA sequence: TGTGCCAGCAGTTCCGGGACTCCTGCGGATACGCAGTATTTT. The full variable domain, completed using reference TRBV28 and TRBJ2-3, is DVKVTQSSRYLVKRTGEKVFLECVQDMDHENMFWYRQDPGLGLRLIYFSYDVKMKEKGDIPEGYSVSREKKERFSLILESASTNQTSMYLCASSSGTPADTQYFGPGTRLTVL.